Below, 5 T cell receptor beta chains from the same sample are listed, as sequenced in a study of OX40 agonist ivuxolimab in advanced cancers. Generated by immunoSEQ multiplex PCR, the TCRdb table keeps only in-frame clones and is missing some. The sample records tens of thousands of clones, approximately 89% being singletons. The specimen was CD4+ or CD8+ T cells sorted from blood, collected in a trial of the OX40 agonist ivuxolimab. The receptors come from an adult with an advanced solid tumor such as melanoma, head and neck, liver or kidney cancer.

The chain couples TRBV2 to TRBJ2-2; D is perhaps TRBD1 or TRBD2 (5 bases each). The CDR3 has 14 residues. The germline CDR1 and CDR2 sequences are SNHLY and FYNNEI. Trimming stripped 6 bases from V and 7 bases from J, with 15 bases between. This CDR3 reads CASRARGGGGELFF. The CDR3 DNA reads TGTGCCAGCAGGGCCCGTGGGGGTGGCGGGGAGCTGTTTTTT. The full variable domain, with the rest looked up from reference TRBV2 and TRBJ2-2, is EPEVTQTPSHQVTQMGQEVILRCVPISNHLYFYWYRQILGQKVEFLVSFYNNEISEKSEIFDDQFSVERPDGSNFTLKIRSTKLEDSAMYFCASRARGGGGELFFGEGSRLTVL.

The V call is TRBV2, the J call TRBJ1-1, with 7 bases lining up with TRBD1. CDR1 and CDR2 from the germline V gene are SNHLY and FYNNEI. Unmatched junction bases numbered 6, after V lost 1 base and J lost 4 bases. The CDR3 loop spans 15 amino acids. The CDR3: CASSEDRGRGTEAFF. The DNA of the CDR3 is TGTGCCAGCAGTGAAGACAGGGGTCGCGGCACTGAAGCTTTCTTT. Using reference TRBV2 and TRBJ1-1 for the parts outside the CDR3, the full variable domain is EPEVTQTPSHQVTQMGQEVILRCVPISNHLYFYWYRQILGQKVEFLVSFYNNEISEKSEIFDDQFSVERPDGSNFTLKIRSTKLEDSAMYFCASSEDRGRGTEAFFGQGTRLTVV.

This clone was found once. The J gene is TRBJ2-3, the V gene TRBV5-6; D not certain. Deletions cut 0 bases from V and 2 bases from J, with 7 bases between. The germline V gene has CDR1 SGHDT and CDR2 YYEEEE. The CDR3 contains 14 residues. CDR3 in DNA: TGTGCCAGCAGCTTGGAACGGGCCACAGATACGCAGTATTTT. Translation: CASSLERATDTQYF. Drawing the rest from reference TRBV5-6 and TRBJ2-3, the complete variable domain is DAGVTQSPTHLIKTRGQQVTLRCSPKSGHDTVSWYQQALGQGPQFIFQYYEEEERQRGNFPDRFSGHQFPNYSSELNVNALLLGDSALYLCASSLERATDTQYFGPGTRLTVL.

The CDR3 DNA reads as TGTGCCACCAGCAGAGATCTTACCAGCTACTATGGCTACACCTTC. Its translation: CATSRDLTSYYGYTF. The chain employs TRBV15 and TRBJ1-2, with D unresolved. Trimming removed 0 bases at V and 3 bases at J, with 11 bases between. Germline V gene sequence: CDR1 LNHNV, CDR2 YYDKDF (reference sequence). This CDR3 has 15 residues.

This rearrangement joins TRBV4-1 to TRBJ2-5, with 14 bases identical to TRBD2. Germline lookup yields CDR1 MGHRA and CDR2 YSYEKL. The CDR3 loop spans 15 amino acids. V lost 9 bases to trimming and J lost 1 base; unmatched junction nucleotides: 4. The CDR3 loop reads CASSTSGGAQETQYF. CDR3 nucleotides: TGCGCCAGTTCGACTAGCGGGGGGGCCCAAGAGACCCAGTACTTC.